This is a list of T cell receptor beta chains from one sample in a study of regulatory T cells in long-lasting Graves disease. MiXCR, run by TCRdb on the multiplex PCR reads, gives a single entry per CDR3 protein. The sample includes more than 350,000 distinct CDR3 sequences, 21% seen only once; the top ten take roughly an eighth. Sequences were derived from peripheral blood mononuclear cells (PBMCs), sampled when the disease was refractory, from a patient treated with antithyroid drugs. Receptor source: a female donor with Graves disease. The CDR3 runs from the conserved cysteine through the conserved F or W. Each record gives: D gene, CDR3 length, V gene, clone size, J gene, CDR3 DNA, CDR3 protein. The D gene is left open where the match is weak. Not all rows give a size; the values are once, few, many and, for expanded clones, a class.

d_call: NA
cdr3_length: 13
v_call: TRBV6-1
clone_size: many
j_call: TRBJ2-7
cdr3_nt: TGTGCCAGCTGCGTTGGGGGGGCGCGTGAGCAGTACTTC
cdr3_aa: CASCVGGAREQYF

d_call: TRBD2
cdr3_length: 15
v_call: TRBV30
clone_size: NA
j_call: TRBJ2-2
cdr3_nt: TGTGCCTGGAGTTCCAGCGGGAGGGGGACCGGGGAGCTGTTTTTT
cdr3_aa: CAWSSSGRGTGELFF

d_call: TRBD2
cdr3_length: 15
v_call: TRBV6-1
clone_size: many
j_call: TRBJ2-7
cdr3_nt: TGTGCCAGCAGTGAATTTAGCGGGGGACTCTACGAGCAGTACTTC
cdr3_aa: CASSEFSGGLYEQYF

d_call: NA
cdr3_length: 12
v_call: TRBV30
clone_size: NA
j_call: TRBJ1-1
cdr3_nt: TGTGCCTGGAAGTGGGGGGCTACTGAAGCTTTCTTT
cdr3_aa: CAWKWGATEAFF

d_call: NA
cdr3_length: 15
v_call: TRBV28
clone_size: many
j_call: TRBJ2-7
cdr3_nt: TGTGCCAGCCGGGAGAAGGGTGGTTCAGATGGCGAGCAGTACTTC
cdr3_aa: CASREKGGSDGEQYF

d_call: NA
cdr3_length: 13
v_call: TRBV28
clone_size: many
j_call: TRBJ2-7
cdr3_nt: TGTGCCAGCTTACTTACAGGATCCTACGAGCAGTACTTC
cdr3_aa: CASLLTGSYEQYF

d_call: NA
cdr3_length: 15
v_call: TRBV28
clone_size: many
j_call: TRBJ1-1
cdr3_nt: TGTGCCAGCAGTTCGGCCGGGAATTCAGGCACTGAAGCTTTCTTT
cdr3_aa: CASSSAGNSGTEAFF

d_call: TRBD2
cdr3_length: 18
v_call: TRBV5-1
clone_size: NA
j_call: TRBJ2-1
cdr3_nt: TGCGCCAGCAGCTCGGGACTAGCGGGAGGTCCCTTTCGGGATGAGCAGTTCTTC
cdr3_aa: CASSSGLAGGPFRDEQFF

d_call: TRBD2
cdr3_length: 19
v_call: TRBV19
clone_size: NA
j_call: TRBJ2-2
cdr3_nt: TGTGCCAGTAGTATGGGGACTAGCGGGAGGACCTGGAACACCGGGGAGCTGTTTTTT
cdr3_aa: CASSMGTSGRTWNTGELFF

d_call: NA
cdr3_length: 13
v_call: TRBV30
clone_size: NA
j_call: TRBJ2-7
cdr3_nt: TGTGCCTGGAGTGTTGGGGGCCCCTACGAGCAGTACTTC
cdr3_aa: CAWSVGGPYEQYF

d_call: NA
cdr3_length: 13
v_call: TRBV28
clone_size: many
j_call: TRBJ2-2
cdr3_nt: TGTGCCAGCAGATTGGGGGGAACCGGGGAGCTGTTTTTT
cdr3_aa: CASRLGGTGELFF

d_call: TRBD2
cdr3_length: 17
v_call: TRBV24-1
clone_size: few
j_call: TRBJ2-3
cdr3_nt: TGTGCCACCGGCTCCCGGGGGACGGGAGGGGAAAAAGATACGCAGTATTTT
cdr3_aa: CATGSRGTGGEKDTQYF

d_call: TRBD2
cdr3_length: 13
v_call: TRBV12-3/TRBV12-4
clone_size: NA
j_call: TRBJ2-5
cdr3_nt: TGTGCCAGCAGCATACTAGCGGGACCCGGCGAGTACTTC
cdr3_aa: CASSILAGPGEYF

d_call: NA
cdr3_length: 14
v_call: TRBV6-1
clone_size: many
j_call: TRBJ2-7
cdr3_nt: TGTGCCAGCCCTATCAGGGGGGGACAAGGCGAGCAGTACTTC
cdr3_aa: CASPIRGGQGEQYF

d_call: TRBD2
cdr3_length: 14
v_call: TRBV2
clone_size: many
j_call: TRBJ2-1
cdr3_nt: TGTGCCAGCAGTGGGACTAGCTCCTACAATGAGCAGTTCTTC
cdr3_aa: CASSGTSSYNEQFF

d_call: NA
cdr3_length: 17
v_call: TRBV10-3
clone_size: many
j_call: TRBJ2-5
cdr3_nt: TGTGCCATCAGTGAGTCGAGCGGAGCGACGTACCAAGAGACCCAGTACTTC
cdr3_aa: CAISESSGATYQETQYF

d_call: NA
cdr3_length: 12
v_call: TRBV20-1
clone_size: few
j_call: TRBJ2-7
cdr3_nt: TGCAGTGCGGGAGTGTTGTCCTACGAGCAGTACTTC
cdr3_aa: CSAGVLSYEQYF

d_call: TRBD1
cdr3_length: 13
v_call: TRBV27
clone_size: NA
j_call: TRBJ1-5
cdr3_nt: TGTGCCAGCAGCCGGACAGGGAGGCAGCCCCAGCATTTT
cdr3_aa: CASSRTGRQPQHF

d_call: NA
cdr3_length: 14
v_call: TRBV28
clone_size: many
j_call: TRBJ1-1
cdr3_nt: TGTGCCAGCAGTTTATTCAGGATGAACACTGAAGCTTTCTTT
cdr3_aa: CASSLFRMNTEAFF

d_call: NA
cdr3_length: 13
v_call: TRBV5-4
clone_size: NA
j_call: TRBJ1-1
cdr3_nt: TGTGCCAGCAGCTTGGGGTCATATCCTACAGCTTTCTTT
cdr3_aa: CASSLGSYPTAFF

d_call: TRBD2
cdr3_length: 13
v_call: TRBV11-2
clone_size: many
j_call: TRBJ2-7
cdr3_nt: TGTGCCAGCAGCGTAGTGGAGGGAGGGGAGCAGTACTTC
cdr3_aa: CASSVVEGGEQYF

d_call: NA
cdr3_length: 13
v_call: TRBV6-1
clone_size: NA
j_call: TRBJ1-2
cdr3_nt: TGTGCCAGCAGTGACCAGACCCTAGGGGGCTACACCTTC
cdr3_aa: CASSDQTLGGYTF

d_call: TRBD1
cdr3_length: 16
v_call: TRBV27
clone_size: few
j_call: TRBJ1-3
cdr3_nt: TGTGCCAGCAGTTGGGGACAGGCATACTCTGGAAACACCATATATTTT
cdr3_aa: CASSWGQAYSGNTIYF